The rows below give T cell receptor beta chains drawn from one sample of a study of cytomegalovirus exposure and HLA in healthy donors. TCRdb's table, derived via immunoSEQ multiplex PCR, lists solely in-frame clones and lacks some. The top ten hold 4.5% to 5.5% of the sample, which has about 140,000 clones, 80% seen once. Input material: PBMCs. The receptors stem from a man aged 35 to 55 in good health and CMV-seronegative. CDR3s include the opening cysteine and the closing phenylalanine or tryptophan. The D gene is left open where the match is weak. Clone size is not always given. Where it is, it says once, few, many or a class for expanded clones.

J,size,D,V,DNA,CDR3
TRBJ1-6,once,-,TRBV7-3,TGTGCCAGCAGCTTAGATGGGGGCCTTAATTCACCCCTCCACTTT,CASSLDGGLNSPLHF
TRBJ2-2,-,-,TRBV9,TGTGCCAGCAGCGGATCCGCTCGACAGGCCATTCCGTTTTTT,CASSGSARQAIPFF
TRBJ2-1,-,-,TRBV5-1,TGCGCCAGCAGCGGCGAGCCGGGTTCGGGTGAGCAGTTCTTC,CASSGEPGSGEQFF
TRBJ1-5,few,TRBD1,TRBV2,TGTGCCAGCACCGGAAGTAGACAGGGAGGAAGTCAGCCCCAGCATTTT,CASTGSRQGGSQPQHF
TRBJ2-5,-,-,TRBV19,TGTGCCAGTAGTATAGGTCGGGGGGCTACGTACGAGACCCAGTACTTC,CASSIGRGATYETQYF
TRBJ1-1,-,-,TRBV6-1,TGTGCCAGCAACCCAAGGAGGGCGGACACTGAAGCTTTCTTT,CASNPRRADTEAFF
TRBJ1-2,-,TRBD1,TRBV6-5,TGTGCCAGCAGGTCGACAGGGCTCTCCGGCTACACCTTC,CASRSTGLSGYTF
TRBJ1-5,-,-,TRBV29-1,TGCAGCGTTGGAATAGGGGCGCAAGCTCAGCCCCAGCATTTT,CSVGIGAQAQPQHF
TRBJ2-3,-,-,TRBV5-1,TGCGCCAGCAGCTTGGAAGCGGGCCGGGGAGATACGCAGTATTTT,CASSLEAGRGDTQYF
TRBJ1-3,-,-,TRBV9,TGTGCCAGCAGCGGATCAACAGGGTCTGGAAACACCATATATTTT,CASSGSTGSGNTIYF
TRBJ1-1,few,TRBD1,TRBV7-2,TGTGCCAGCAGCTTCGACAGGGGGCGGAGCACTGAAGCTTTCTTT,CASSFDRGRSTEAFF
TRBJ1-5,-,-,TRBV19,TGTGCCAGTAGTGTACAGGGTAATCAGCCCCAGCATTTT,CASSVQGNQPQHF
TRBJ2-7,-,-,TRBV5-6,TGTGCCAGCAGCTTGACAGTCTACGAGCAGTACTTC,CASSLTVYEQYF
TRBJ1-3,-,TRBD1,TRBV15,TGTGCCACCAGCGCATACGGGACATTAAACAGGGGCTCTGGAAACACCATATATTTT,CATSAYGTLNRGSGNTIYF
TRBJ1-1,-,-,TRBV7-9,TGTGCCAGCAGTTTTTCCGACTCGAACACTGAAGCTTTCTTT,CASSFSDSNTEAFF
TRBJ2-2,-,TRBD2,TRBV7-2,TGTGCCAGCAGCCGAATTAGCGGGGGGGAGAACACCGGGGAGCTGTTTTTT,CASSRISGGENTGELFF
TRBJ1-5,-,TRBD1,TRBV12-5,TGTGCTAGTGGTTTGGGTCCGACAGGGGACACTTATAGCAATCAGCCCCAGCATTTT,CASGLGPTGDTYSNQPQHF
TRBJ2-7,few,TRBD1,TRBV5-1,TGCGCCAGCAGCTACACCGGGACAGGGGATTTCGACGAGCAGTACTTC,CASSYTGTGDFDEQYF
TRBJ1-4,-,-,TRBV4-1,TGCGCCAGCATGACAACTGCAAGTGAAAAACTGTTTTTT,CASMTTASEKLFF
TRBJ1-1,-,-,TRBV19,TGTGCCAGTTCACGGGAGGCAGGGTCTAAAAACACTGAAGCTTTCTTT,CASSREAGSKNTEAFF
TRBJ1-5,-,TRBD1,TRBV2,TGTGCCAGCATGCTCGGACAGGGCCCCAATCAGCCCCAGCATTTT,CASMLGQGPNQPQHF
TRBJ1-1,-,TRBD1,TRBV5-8,TGTGCCAGCAGCACCCAAGGACAGGGCAGGACTGAAGCTTTCTTT,CASSTQGQGRTEAFF
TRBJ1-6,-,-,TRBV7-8,TGTGCCAGTCGTCTCCGCGGCTCGAATTCACCCCTCCACTTT,CASRLRGSNSPLHF
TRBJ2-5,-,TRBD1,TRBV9,TGTGCCAGCAGCGTATACGGGACAGGACTACAAGAGACCCAGTACTTC,CASSVYGTGLQETQYF
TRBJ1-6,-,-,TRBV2,TGTGCCAGCGGCCCCCAGGTTACAAATTCACCCCTCCACTTT,CASGPQVTNSPLHF
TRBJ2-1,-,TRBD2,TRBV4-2,TGTGCCAGCAGCCTAGATAGCGGGGGGTCCAATGAGCAGTTCTTC,CASSLDSGGSNEQFF
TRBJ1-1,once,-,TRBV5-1,TGCGCCAGCAGCTTGGAAGGGGCGCAGAACACTGAAGCTTTCTTT,CASSLEGAQNTEAFF
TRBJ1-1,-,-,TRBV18,TGTGCCAGCTCCCAGGGGTGGAGTTCTAACACTGAAGCTTTCTTT,CASSQGWSSNTEAFF
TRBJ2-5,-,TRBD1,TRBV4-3,TGCGCCAGCAGCCAAGCGTTTCTACAGGGGTTTTTAGAGACCCAGTACTTC,CASSQAFLQGFLETQYF
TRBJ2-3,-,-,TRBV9,TGTGCCAGCAGCGCAGGGATAAGCACAGATACGCAGTATTTT,CASSAGISTDTQYF
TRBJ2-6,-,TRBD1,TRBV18,TGTGCCAGCGCCGGGACAGGGTTCTCTGGGGCCAACGTCCTGACTTTC,CASAGTGFSGANVLTF
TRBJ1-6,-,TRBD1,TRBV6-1,TGTGCCAGCAGATCCGGGACAGGGAATTCACCCCTCCACTTT,CASRSGTGNSPLHF
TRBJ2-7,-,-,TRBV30,TGTGCCTGGAGCGGGAGCATCTACGAGCAGTACTTC,CAWSGSIYEQYF
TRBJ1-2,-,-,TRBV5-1,TGCGCCAGCAGGGTCGGGGAGGATGGCTACACCTTC,CASRVGEDGYTF
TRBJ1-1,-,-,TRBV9,TGTGCCAGCAGCGTAGCCCCTAAGGCGGCGAACACTGAAGCTTTCTTT,CASSVAPKAANTEAFF
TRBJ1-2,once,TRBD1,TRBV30,TGTGCCTGGAGTCCGTTGGGACAGGGGCAGTACACCTTC,CAWSPLGQGQYTF
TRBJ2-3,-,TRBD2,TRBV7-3,TGTGCCAGCAGCTTAACGGGGAGACTAGCTCCAGATACGCAGTATTTT,CASSLTGRLAPDTQYF
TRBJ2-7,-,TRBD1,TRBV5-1,TGCGCCAGCAGCTGGGACAGCTACGAGCAGTACTTC,CASSWDSYEQYF
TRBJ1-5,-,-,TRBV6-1,TGTGCCAAAAAACGCCGCGGAAGCAATCAGCCCCAGCATTTT,CAKKRRGSNQPQHF
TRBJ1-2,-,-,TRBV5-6,TGTGCCAGCAGCGCCATATCTTCGAGGGATGGCTACACCTTC,CASSAISSRDGYTF
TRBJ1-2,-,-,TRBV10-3,TGTGCCATCGGCTCCGGGACTCCAGGATATGGCTACACCTTC,CAIGSGTPGYGYTF
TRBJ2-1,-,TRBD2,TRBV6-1,TGTGCCAGCAGTGAACTAGCGGGGGATTACAATGAGCAGTTCTTC,CASSELAGDYNEQFF
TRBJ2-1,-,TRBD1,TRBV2,TGTGCCAGCAGGCTAACAGGGGGCGACTACAATGAGCAGTTCTTC,CASRLTGGDYNEQFF
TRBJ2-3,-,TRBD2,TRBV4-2,TGTGCCAGCAGCCAAGCCTCGGCGGCACTAGCGTCAAGCACAGATACGCAGTATTTT,CASSQASAALASSTDTQYF
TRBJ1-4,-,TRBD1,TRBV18,TGTGCCAGCTCGGGTGAGGGACAGGATCGGGAAAAACTGTTTTTT,CASSGEGQDREKLFF